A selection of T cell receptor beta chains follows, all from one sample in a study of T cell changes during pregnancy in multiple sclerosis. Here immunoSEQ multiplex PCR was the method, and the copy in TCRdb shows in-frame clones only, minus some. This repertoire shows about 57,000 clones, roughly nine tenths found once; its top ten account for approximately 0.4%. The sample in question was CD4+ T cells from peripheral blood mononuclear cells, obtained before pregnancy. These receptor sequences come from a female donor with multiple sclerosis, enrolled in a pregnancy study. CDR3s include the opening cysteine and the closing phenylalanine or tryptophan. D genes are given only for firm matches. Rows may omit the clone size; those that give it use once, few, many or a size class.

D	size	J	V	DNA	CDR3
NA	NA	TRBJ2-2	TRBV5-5	TGTGCCAGCAGCTTGGGTTTTTTTGGCGGGCTGAACACCGGGGAGCTGTTTTTT	CASSLGFFGGLNTGELFF
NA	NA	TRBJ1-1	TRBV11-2	TGTGCCAGCAGCTTAGTACAGTACACTGAAGCTTTCTTT	CASSLVQYTEAFF
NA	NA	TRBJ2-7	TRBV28	TGTGCCAGCAGCCCCACTACCTACGAGCAGTACTTC	CASSPTTYEQYF
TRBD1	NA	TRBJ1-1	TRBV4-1	TGCGCCAGCAGCCCAGGACAGGTGCTAATGAACACTGAAGCTTTCTTT	CASSPGQVLMNTEAFF
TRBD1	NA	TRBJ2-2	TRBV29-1	TGCAGCGTTGTGTGGACAGGGATCACCGGGGAGCTGTTTTTT	CSVVWTGITGELFF
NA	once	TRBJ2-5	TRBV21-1	TGTGCCAGCAGCAACGTGGGGGAGGGGGAACTCCAAGAGACCCAGTACTTC	CASSNVGEGELQETQYF
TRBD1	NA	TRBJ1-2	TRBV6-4	TGTGCCAGCAGTGCTCTCGGGACAGCCTATGGCTACACCTTC	CASSALGTAYGYTF
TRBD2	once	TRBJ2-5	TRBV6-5	TGTGCCAGCAGTTCCAGAGCGGGAGTGGAGACCCAGTACTTC	CASSSRAGVETQYF
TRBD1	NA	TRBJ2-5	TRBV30	TGTGCCTGGAAAGGGGGCAAAGAGACCCAGTACTTC	CAWKGGKETQYF
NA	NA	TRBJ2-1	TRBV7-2	TGTGCCAGCAGCCGTGGGCACGCTACATTGAACAATGAGCAGTTCTTC	CASSRGHATLNNEQFF
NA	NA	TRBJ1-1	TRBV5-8	TGTGCCACTTTCTTCCGGAGGATGAACACTGAAGCTTTCTTT	CATFFRRMNTEAFF
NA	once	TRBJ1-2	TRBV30	TGTGCCTGGCGGGGGGTAACCTATGGCTACACCTTC	CAWRGVTYGYTF
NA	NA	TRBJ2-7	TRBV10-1	TGCGCCAGCAGTGTCCCACAGGGCTACGAGCAGTACTTC	CASSVPQGYEQYF
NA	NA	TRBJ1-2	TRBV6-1	TGTGCCAGCAGCGTTGTGTTAAGGGGGACGGATGGCTACACCTTC	CASSVVLRGTDGYTF
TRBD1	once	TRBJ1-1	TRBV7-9	TGTGCCAGCAGCCCGCGACAGGGTAGGAACACTGAAGCTTTCTTT	CASSPRQGRNTEAFF
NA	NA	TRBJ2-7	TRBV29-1	TGCAGCGTTGGTGGACCCACAGGGACCTTAACCTACGAGCAGTACTTC	CSVGGPTGTLTYEQYF
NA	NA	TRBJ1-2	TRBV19	TGTGCCAGTAATTGGCCGGGGACGGAGGGCTATGGCTACACCTTC	CASNWPGTEGYGYTF
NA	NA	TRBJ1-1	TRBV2	TGTGCCAGCAGTGAATTTTCATCGGGAAGCACTGAAGCTTTCTTT	CASSEFSSGSTEAFF
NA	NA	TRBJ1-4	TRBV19	TGTGCCAGTAGTATGTACGCTATTGCAACTAATGAAAAACTGTTTTTT	CASSMYAIATNEKLFF
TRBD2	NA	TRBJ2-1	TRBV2	TGTGCCAGCACCGTAGCGGGGAACTACAATGAGCAGTTCTTC	CASTVAGNYNEQFF
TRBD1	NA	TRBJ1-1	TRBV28	TGTGCCAGCAGAACCCCGGGGACAGCGAACACTGAAGCTTTCTTT	CASRTPGTANTEAFF
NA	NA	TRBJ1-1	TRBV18	TGTGCCAGCTCACTCGACACTGAAGCTTTCTTT	CASSLDTEAFF
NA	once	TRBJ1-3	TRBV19	TGTGCCAGTATCTATCCCGCGCGAAACACCATATATTTT	CASIYPARNTIYF
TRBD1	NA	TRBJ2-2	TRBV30	TGTGCCTGGAGCAATGGACAGGCCGGGGCCGGGGAGCTGTTTTTT	CAWSNGQAGAGELFF
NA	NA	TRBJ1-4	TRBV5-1	TGCGCCAGCAGCTTACAGGGAGGGAATGAAAAACTGTTTTTT	CASSLQGGNEKLFF
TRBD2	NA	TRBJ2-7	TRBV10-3	TGTGCCATCAGTGAACGACTAGCGGGCCCCTACGAGCAGTACTTC	CAISERLAGPYEQYF
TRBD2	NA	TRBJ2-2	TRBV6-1	TGTGCCAGCAGTGAACGAGCGGGACTACCGGCCGGGGAGCTGTTTTTT	CASSERAGLPAGELFF
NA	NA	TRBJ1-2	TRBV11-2	TGTGCCAGCAGCCTAACGTCTTTGAGGGAGGGCTACACCTTC	CASSLTSLREGYTF
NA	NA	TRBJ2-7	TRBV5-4	TGTGCCAGCTTCCTCCTCCCGGTCCTCTACGAGCAGTACTTC	CASFLLPVLYEQYF
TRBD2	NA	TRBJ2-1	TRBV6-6	TGTGCCAGCAGACAGGGGACTAGCCAATTGGATGAGCAGTTCTTC	CASRQGTSQLDEQFF
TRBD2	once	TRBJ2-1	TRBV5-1	TGCGCCAGCAGCTTGGTTGGCTCTAGCGGTCCACAGTCCTACAATGAGCAGTTCTTC	CASSLVGSSGPQSYNEQFF
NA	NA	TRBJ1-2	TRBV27	TGTGCCAGCAGTTCGCCGGGGGAACCTTCCTATGGCTACACCTTC	CASSSPGEPSYGYTF
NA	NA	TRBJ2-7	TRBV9	TGTGCCAGCAGCGTAGGGCAAGAGCAGTACTTC	CASSVGQEQYF
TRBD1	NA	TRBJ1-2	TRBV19	TGTGCCACCCGGGCGAGACAGGGTTATGGCTACACCTTC	CATRARQGYGYTF
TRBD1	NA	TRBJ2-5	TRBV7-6	TGTGCCAGCAGCCACAACCCCGTTCTACAGGGGAGTGGAGAGACCCAGTACTTC	CASSHNPVLQGSGETQYF
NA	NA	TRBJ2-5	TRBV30	TGTGCCTGGAGTGTACCGTTAGCCGAGACCCAGTACTTC	CAWSVPLAETQYF
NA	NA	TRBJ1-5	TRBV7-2	TGTGCCAGCAGCTTAGTTTTCCGGTACGATCAGCCCCAGCATTTT	CASSLVFRYDQPQHF
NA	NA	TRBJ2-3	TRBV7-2	TGTGCCAGCAGCACCCTGAGGACAGATACGCAGTATTTT	CASSTLRTDTQYF
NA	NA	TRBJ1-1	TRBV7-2	TGTGCCAGCAGCTTTCGAGCCCAGGGAAACACTGAAGCTTTCTTT	CASSFRAQGNTEAFF
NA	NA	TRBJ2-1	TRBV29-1	TGCAGCGTTGAAGATCGCTTTCGCCTAAGATACAATGAGCAGTTCTTC	CSVEDRFRLRYNEQFF
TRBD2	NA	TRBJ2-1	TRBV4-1	TGCGCCAGCAGCATCGGACTAGCGGGAGTTAATGAGCAGTTCTTC	CASSIGLAGVNEQFF
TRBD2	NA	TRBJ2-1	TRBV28	TGTGCCAGCAGTAGACTAGCGTCCTACAATGAGCAGTTCTTC	CASSRLASYNEQFF
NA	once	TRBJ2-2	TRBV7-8	TGTGCCAGCAGCCCAATTAGGAGCACCGGGGAGCTGTTTTTT	CASSPIRSTGELFF
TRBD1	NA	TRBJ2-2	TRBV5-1	TGCGCCAGCAGCCCCTCCGGGACAGGGGGGTTCGGGTTTGGTGCCGGGGAGCTGTTTTTT	CASSPSGTGGFGFGAGELFF
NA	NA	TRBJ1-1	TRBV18	TGTGCCAGCTCACCAAGCAACCTTAAGACTGAAGCTTTCTTT	CASSPSNLKTEAFF
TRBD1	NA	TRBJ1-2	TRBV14	TGTGCCAGCAGCCAAGGAGGGGGCAGACTCTATGGCTACACCTTC	CASSQGGGRLYGYTF
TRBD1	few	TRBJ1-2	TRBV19	TGTGCCAGTAGTTTCTCGGACAGGGATTGGCATGGCTACACCTTC	CASSFSDRDWHGYTF
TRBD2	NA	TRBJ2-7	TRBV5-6	TGTGCCAGCAGCCAGGGACTAGCGGGAGACGAGCAGTACTTC	CASSQGLAGDEQYF
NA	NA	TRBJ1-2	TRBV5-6	TGTGCCAGCAGCTGGGGCCCAAATGGCTACACCTTC	CASSWGPNGYTF
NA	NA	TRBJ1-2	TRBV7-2	TGTGCCAGCAGCTTAAGGCAGGGTTGGTATGGCTACACCTTC	CASSLRQGWYGYTF
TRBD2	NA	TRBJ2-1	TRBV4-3	TGCGCCAGCAGCCCGACTAGCGGGAGTCGGAATGAGCAGTTCTTC	CASSPTSGSRNEQFF
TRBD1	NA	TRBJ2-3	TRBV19	TGTGCCAGTATCGGACAGGGGGCAACAGATACGCAGTATTTT	CASIGQGATDTQYF
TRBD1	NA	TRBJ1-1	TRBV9	TGTGCCAGCAGCGTAGAGGGTGCAGGACAGGGGGCCCCTGAAGCTTTCTTT	CASSVEGAGQGAPEAFF
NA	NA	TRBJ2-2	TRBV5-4	TGTGCCAGCAGCTCCTACTCGGGGGAGCTGTTTTTT	CASSSYSGELFF
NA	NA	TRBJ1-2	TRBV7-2	TGTGCCAGCAGCTTAGGAGGGATCGGCTACTACTATGGCTACACCTTC	CASSLGGIGYYYGYTF
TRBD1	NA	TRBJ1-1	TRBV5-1	TGCGCCAGCAGCCCCGACAGGGGGCGGATGAACACTGAAGCTTTCTTT	CASSPDRGRMNTEAFF
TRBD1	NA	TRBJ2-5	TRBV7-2	TGTGCCAGCAGAACCCGGGACAGCCAAGAGACCCAGTACTTC	CASRTRDSQETQYF